This T cell receptor beta chain was documented in a study of T cells after yellow fever vaccination. General study findings and limits: The secondary response was weaker, and its peak arrived faster, on day 5 versus 15. Reappearance after the booster was observed for most primary-vaccination clones (roughly 97% CD4, about 90% CD8).

Conversion of TCR transcripts into cDNA relied on 5'RACE template switching, which added a universal primer site and UMIs. One entry per CDR3 protein results from TCRdb running MiXCR on the 5' RACE reads. The data contain roughly 150,000 distinct CDR3 sequences, around 6.3% of them singletons. This clonotype was counted ten times or more. What it binds is not known. Germline V gives CDR1 SGHTA, CDR2 FQGNSA. CDR3 length equals 15 residues. With V trimmed by 0 bases and J by 2 bases, 2 bases remained unmatched. The sample in question was CD4+ T cells sorted from PBMCs, obtained 10 days after the yellow fever booster vaccination. The TCR comes from a man younger than 45 who received the YFV17D yellow fever vaccine. The gene calls are TRBV7-2 and TRBJ2-5; TRBD2 matches 8 bases. The CDR3 DNA reads TGTGCCAGCAGCTTAGCCCCTAGCGGGCAAGAGACCCAGTACTTC. This gives the protein CASSLAPSGQETQYF.